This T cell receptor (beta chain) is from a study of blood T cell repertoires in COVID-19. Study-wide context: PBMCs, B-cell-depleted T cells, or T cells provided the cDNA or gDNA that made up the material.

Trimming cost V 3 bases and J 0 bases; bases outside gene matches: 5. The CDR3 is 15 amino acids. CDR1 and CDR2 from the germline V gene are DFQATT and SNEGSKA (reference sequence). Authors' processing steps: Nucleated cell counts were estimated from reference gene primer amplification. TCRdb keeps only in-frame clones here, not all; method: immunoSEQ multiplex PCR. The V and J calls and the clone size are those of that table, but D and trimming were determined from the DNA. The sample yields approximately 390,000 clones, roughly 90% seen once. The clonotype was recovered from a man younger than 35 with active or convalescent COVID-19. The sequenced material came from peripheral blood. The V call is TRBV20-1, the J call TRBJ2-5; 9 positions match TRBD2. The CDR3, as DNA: TGCAGTGCTAGTTTCGCTAGCGGGGACCAAGAGACCCAGTACTTC. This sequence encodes CSASFASGDQETQYF.